This T cell receptor beta chain appears in the sequencing data of a study of cytomegalovirus exposure and HLA in healthy donors. Study-level results: Presence/absence analysis assumed near-uniform sequencing depth across donors.

CDR1 and CDR2 (germline): LNHDA, SQIVND (reference sequence). V was trimmed by 7 bases and J by 10 bases, leaving 17 bases between them. This CDR3 has 14 residues. Worth noting for this clone: What it binds is not known.

PCR employed 60 Vbeta and 13 Jbeta primers. The table came from immunoSEQ multiplex PCR; TCRdb's copy has only in-frame clones and leaves some out. This sample has around 140,000 clones, with 80% found just once. This clonotype was obtained from a man aged 35 to 55 in good health and CMV-seronegative. V and J are TRBV19 and TRBJ1-6; D ambiguous. The sequenced sample consisted of PBMCs. The CDR3 loop is CASNAGPFESPLHF. The CDR3 coding sequence is TGTGCCAGTAACGCGGGTCCCTTCGAGTCACCCCTCCACTTT. Complete variable domain (other parts from reference TRBV19 and TRBJ1-6): DGGITQSPKYLFRKEGQNVTLSCEQNLNHDAMYWYRQDPGQGLRLIYYSQIVNDFQKGDIAEGYSVSREKKESFPLTVTSAQKNPTAFYLCASNAGPFESPLHFGNGTRLTVT.